This entry describes one TCR beta chain. Data came from immunoSEQ multiplex PCR; TCRdb stores just in-frame clones and leaves some out. The sample shows about 22,000 clones, 85% to 90% of them seen only once. The sample is drawn from a study of blood T cell repertoires in COVID-19. Germline V gene lookup returns CDR1 MGHRA and CDR2 YSYEKL. CDR3 length equals 15 residues. With V trimmed by 5 bases and J by 11 bases, 13 bases remained unmatched. This TCR came from a man aged 70 or older with COVID-19, enrolled during active disease. The genes are TRBV4-1 and TRBJ2-4; 9 nucleotides align to TRBD2. Sequenced sample: peripheral blood. The CDR3 DNA reads as TGCGCCAGCAGCTCGAGCGGGGGGCGGGATTTTGTTCAGTACTTC. Its translation is CASSSSGGRDFVQYF.